The TCR beta chain described here comes from a study of metastatic and nonmetastatic thyroid tumors. Study in general: Blood and tumor or nodule tissue repertoires from malignant and benign thyroid patients were compared. Study results and limitations: Patients with malignant thyroid tumors reportedly had significantly higher TCR beta diversity than those with benign nodules, in blood and tumor.

Per the original methods: The study built a papillary thyroid cancer distant-metastasis classifier from CDR3 differences across clinicopathological groups. MiXCR re-clonotyped the PCR reads for TCRdb. The V and J calls, along with clone size, are taken from TCRdb and not from the paper's own processing. Counted here are more than 4,500 clones, just under 25% occurring once; the ten biggest clones make up 15%. The CDR3 loop spans 13 amino acids. The germline V and J ends were trimmed by 9 bases and 9 bases, with 20 bases remaining between them. Germline V gene lookup returns CDR1 SNHLY and CDR2 FYNNEI. No patient received treatment before thyroid surgery. Concerning this clone itself: Its specificity is unknown.

Material: adjacent normal tissue. The sequence was obtained from a female donor with papillary thyroid cancer or a benign thyroid nodule (not recorded which). Some clones in this sample may be carry-over from other donors' samples. V usage is TRBV2 and J usage is TRBJ1-1; D is unclear. As DNA, the CDR3 is TGTGCCAGTAGGCAACGATGGGGAGCTAAAGCTTTCTTT. Translating it yields CASRQRWGAKAFF.